This T cell receptor (beta chain) was retrieved from a study of shared clonotypes between healthy human individuals (dated by TCRdb to the early 2020s). Context from the whole study: The cohort comprised two women and a few men aged 18 to 49 years. For each donor, CD4 naive and CD4 memory were each given three plates, CD8 naive was given two plates, and CD8 memory was given one plate. To estimate repertoire size and how much clonotype sharing occurs between individuals, the study deeply sequenced the blood TCR repertoires of five healthy adults. Different laboratories and diverse techniques were used to prepare libraries and sequence TCR repertoires, to increase sequencing depth and limit assay-specific biases. Leukapheresis yielded between about 0.8 and 8.9 billion PBMCs per donor.

Using the deep immunoSEQ assay, multiplex PCR amplified TCR CDR3 regions from genomic DNA. Extracted genomic DNA from each cell subset was distributed evenly across all wells of several immunoSEQ 96-well plates, and each plate was treated as a replicate. For sorted subsets, each replicate PCR was loaded with about 0.2 ug genomic DNA, equivalent to about 33,000 T cell genomes. The purified libraries were quantified using a Qubit 3.0 fluorometer, sized with a Bioanalyzer 2100, and then quantified again using the KAPA Library Quantification kit. Every immunoSEQ 96-well plate was sequenced on a separate single-read 150-cycle Illumina NextSeq 550 flow cell. On the authors' methods: Because only junctional sequences without quality scores were contained in the immunoSEQ output, filtering matching that applied to full-length reads could not be performed. Sequences were annotated with PyIR, a Python wrapper for IgBLAST v1.9, using IMGT germline references to assign V/J genes and CDR3. Reads with weak V/J assignments (E-value above 1e-6), missing CDR3, stop codons, out-of-frame junctions, or ambiguous translated residues were removed. A V3J clonotype was defined by an identical inferred V gene, J gene, and CDR3 amino acid sequence. To compute the percentage overlap between repertoires, the number of shared unique clonotypes was divided by the size of the smaller repertoire. Richness of each repertoire was evaluated using RTK rarefaction, the Chao1 estimator, and Recon v2.1 estimates of unobserved clonotypes. For all TCRbeta clonotypes obtained by the gDNA method from a few donors, generation probabilities were computed with OLGA. In TCRdb, the immuneACCESS table is reduced to in-frame sequences with V and J assigned. These tables do not hold every clone; where another copy was compared, an unresolved V gene accounts for under half, and the others remain unexplained. The V and J calls and clone size were taken over from that table, and D and trimming were inferred from the DNA. Present in this sample are around 1,100,000 clones, approximately 80% of which were seen just once. The biggest ten clones account for 0.85% to 1% of the sample.

Healthy HIV-negative adults with no recently reported acute infections or vaccinations were included as donors. Only Caucasian adults living in Nashville, Tennessee, USA were represented among the donors. Magnetic negative selection was used to enrich CD4+ T cells, after which naive cells were positively selected on CD45RA and the negative fraction became the memory subset. Blood was collected by leukapheresis, and PBMCs were isolated by Ficoll-Histopaque density gradient centrifugation and then cryopreserved in liquid nitrogen vapor phase. Analytical flow cytometry was used to check the purity and quantity of each magnetically sorted T cell population. Genomic DNA was isolated from every sorted fraction and measured by UV absorbance on a Nanodrop 2000c. Per the germline V gene, MNHEY is the CDR1 and SVGAGI is the CDR2. V loses 6 bases, J loses 0 bases, and the germline ends lie 12 bases apart. The cysteine opens and the phenylalanine closes a CDR3 of 15 amino acids. Solely the CDR3 DNA is kept, with 45 bases framed from the first base.

For this clone: This receptor's antigen is unknown. There are no base qualities to consult, and no much larger clone falls within one base.

Study-level results and caveats: Higher generation probabilities were observed for clonotypes shared by all four sorted-subset donors than for non-shared clonotypes. Sharing across a handful of donors was observed for approximately 4.6% of naive CD4, under 4% of naive CD8, over 2% of memory CD4, and less than 0.45% of memory CD8 clonotypes. Sampling was limited to blood, and TCR repertoires in tissue likely differ from TCR repertoires in blood. Larger estimated clonotype richness was generally found for naive subsets than for memory subsets. Incomplete sequencing was indicated by rarefaction of sorted-subset datasets, despite the large sequencing depth. Because the study included only a small number of donors, the genetic and exposure-history diversity represented was limited. Pairwise subsampling indicated that sequencing depth was expected to affect the degree of clonotype sharing among donors.

The sample comprised memory CD4+ T cells from PBMCs. Sample cell subset or site, as interpreted from the label and publication: CD45RA-negative fraction. In this chain, TRBV6-5 is recombined with TRBJ1-3; the D gene assignment is ambiguous. The sequence derives from a man aged 18-30 years in good health. Some clones in this sample may be carry-over from other donors' samples. The nucleotide sequence reads as follows: TGTGCCAGCAGCTTACGATGGAGCTCTGGAAACACCATATATTTT. Its protein product is CASSLRWSSGNTIYF.